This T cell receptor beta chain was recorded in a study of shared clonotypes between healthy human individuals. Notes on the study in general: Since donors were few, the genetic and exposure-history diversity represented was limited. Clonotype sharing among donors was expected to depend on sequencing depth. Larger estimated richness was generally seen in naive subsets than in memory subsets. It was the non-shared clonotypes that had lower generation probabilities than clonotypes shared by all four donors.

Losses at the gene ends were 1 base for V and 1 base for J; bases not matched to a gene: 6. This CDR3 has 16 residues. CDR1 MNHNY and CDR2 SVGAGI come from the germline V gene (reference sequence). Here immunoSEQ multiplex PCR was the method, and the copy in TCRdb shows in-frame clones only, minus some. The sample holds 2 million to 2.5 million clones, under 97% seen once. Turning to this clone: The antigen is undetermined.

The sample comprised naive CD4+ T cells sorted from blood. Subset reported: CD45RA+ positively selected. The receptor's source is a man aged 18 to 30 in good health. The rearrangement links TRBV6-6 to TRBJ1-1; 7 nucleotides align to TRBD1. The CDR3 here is CASSYLRGTANTEAFF. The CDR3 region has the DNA TGTGCCAGCAGTTACTTACGCGGGACAGCGAACACTGAAGCTTTCTTT.